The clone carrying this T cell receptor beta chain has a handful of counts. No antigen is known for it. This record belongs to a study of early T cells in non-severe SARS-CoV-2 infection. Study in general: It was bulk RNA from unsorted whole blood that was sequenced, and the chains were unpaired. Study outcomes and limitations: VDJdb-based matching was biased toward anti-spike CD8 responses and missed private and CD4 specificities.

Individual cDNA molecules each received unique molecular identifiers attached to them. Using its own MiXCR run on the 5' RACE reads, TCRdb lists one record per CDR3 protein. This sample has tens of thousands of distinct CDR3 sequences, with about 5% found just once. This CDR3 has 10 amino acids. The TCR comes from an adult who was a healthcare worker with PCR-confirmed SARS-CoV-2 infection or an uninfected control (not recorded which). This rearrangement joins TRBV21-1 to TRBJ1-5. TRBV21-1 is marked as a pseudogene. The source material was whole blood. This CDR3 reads CAESNQPQHF. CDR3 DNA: TGTGCCGAGTCCAATCAGCCCCAGCATTTT.